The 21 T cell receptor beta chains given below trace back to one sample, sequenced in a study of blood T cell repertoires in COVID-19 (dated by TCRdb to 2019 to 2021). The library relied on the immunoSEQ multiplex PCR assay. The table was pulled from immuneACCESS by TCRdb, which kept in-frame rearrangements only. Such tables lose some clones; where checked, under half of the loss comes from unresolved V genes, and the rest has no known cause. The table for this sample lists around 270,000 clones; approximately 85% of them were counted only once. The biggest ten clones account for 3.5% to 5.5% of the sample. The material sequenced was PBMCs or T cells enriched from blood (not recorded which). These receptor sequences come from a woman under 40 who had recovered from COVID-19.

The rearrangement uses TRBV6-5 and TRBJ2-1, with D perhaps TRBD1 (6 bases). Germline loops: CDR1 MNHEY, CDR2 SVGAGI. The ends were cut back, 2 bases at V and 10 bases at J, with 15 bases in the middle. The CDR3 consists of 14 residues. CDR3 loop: CASSYPDRRQEQFF. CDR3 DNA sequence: TGTGCCAGCAGTTACCCCGACAGGCGTCAAGAGCAGTTCTTC.

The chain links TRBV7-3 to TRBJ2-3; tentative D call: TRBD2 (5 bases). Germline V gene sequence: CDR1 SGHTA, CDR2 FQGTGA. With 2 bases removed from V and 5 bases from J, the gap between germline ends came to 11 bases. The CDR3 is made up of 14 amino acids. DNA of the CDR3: TGTGCCAGCAGCTTATCGAGCCGGGGAGATACGCAGTATTTT. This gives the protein CASSLSSRGDTQYF.

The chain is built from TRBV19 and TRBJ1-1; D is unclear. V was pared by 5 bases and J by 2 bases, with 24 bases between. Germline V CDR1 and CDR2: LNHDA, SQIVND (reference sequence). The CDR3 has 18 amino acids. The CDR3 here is CASSPSPTLEYSNTEAFF. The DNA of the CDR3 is TGTGCCAGTAGTCCAAGTCCCACCTTAGAGTATTCCAACACTGAAGCTTTCTTT. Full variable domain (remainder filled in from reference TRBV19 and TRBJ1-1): DGGITQSPKYLFRKEGQNVTLSCEQNLNHDAMYWYRQDPGQGLRLIYYSQIVNDFQKGDIAEGYSVSREKKESFPLTVTSAQKNPTAFYLCASSPSPTLEYSNTEAFFGQGTRLTVV.

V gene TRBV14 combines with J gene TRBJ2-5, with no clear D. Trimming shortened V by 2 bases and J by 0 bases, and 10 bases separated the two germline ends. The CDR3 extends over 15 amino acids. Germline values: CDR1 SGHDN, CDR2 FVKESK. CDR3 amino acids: CASSQHGLNQETQYF. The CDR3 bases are TGTGCCAGCAGCCAACACGGGTTGAACCAAGAGACCCAGTACTTC.

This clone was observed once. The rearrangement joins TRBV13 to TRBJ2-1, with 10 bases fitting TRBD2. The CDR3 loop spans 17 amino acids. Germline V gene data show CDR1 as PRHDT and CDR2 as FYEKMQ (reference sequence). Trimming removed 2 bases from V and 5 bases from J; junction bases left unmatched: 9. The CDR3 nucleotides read TGTGCCAGCAGCTTAATGAAGCGGGGGGGCCTCAACAATGAGCAGTTCTTC. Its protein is CASSLMKRGGLNNEQFF.

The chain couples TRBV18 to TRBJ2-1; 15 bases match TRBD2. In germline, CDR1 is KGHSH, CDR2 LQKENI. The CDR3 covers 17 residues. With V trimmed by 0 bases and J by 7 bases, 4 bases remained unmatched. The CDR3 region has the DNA TGTGCCAGCTCACCACCTAGGACTAGCGGGAGGGTTAATGAGCAGTTCTTC. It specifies CASSPPRTSGRVNEQFF.

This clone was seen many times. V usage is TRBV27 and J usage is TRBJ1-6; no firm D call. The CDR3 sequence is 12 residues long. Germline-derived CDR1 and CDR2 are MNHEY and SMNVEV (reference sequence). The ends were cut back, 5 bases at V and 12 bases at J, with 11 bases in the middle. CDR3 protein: CASSTGAGPLHF. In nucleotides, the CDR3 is TGTGCCAGCAGTACCGGAGCTGGACCCCTCCACTTT.

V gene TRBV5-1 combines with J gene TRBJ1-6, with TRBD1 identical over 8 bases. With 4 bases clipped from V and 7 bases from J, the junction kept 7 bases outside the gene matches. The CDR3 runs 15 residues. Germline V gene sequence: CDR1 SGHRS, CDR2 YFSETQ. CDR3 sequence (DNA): TGCGCCAGCAGCCCAAGGGACAGGCGCAATTCACCCCTCCACTTT. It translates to CASSPRDRRNSPLHF.

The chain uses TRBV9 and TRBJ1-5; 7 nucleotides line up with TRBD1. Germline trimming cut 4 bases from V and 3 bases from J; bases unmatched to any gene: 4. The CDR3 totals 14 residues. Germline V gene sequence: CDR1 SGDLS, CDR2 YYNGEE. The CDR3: CASSRGLSNQPQHF. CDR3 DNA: TGTGCCAGCAGCAGGGGGCTGTCCAATCAGCCCCAGCATTTT. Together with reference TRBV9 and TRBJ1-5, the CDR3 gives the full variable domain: DSGVTQTPKHLITATGQRVTLRCSPRSGDLSVYWYQQSLDQGLQFLIQYYNGEERAKGNILERFSAQQFPDLHSELNLSSLELGDSALYFCASSRGLSNQPQHFGDGTRLSIL.

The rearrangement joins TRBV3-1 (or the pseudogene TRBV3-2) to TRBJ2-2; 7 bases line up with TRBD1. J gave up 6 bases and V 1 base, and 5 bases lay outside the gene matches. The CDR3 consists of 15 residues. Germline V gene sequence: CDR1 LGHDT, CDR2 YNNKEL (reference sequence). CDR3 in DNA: TGTGCCAGCAGCCAAGTAACAGGGGCCGCCGGGGAGCTGTTTTTT. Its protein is CASSQVTGAAGELFF.

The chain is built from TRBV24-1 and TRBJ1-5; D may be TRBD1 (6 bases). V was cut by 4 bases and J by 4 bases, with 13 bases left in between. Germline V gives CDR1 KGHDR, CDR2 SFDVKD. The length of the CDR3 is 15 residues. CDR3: CATSDPDSLNQPQHF. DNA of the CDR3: TGTGCCACCAGTGACCCGGACAGTCTTAATCAGCCCCAGCATTTT.

The CDR3 sequence: CACPLGGFEQFF. CDR3 nucleotide sequence: TGTGCCTGCCCCCTGGGGGGGTTTGAGCAGTTCTTC. The rearrangement joins TRBV30 to TRBJ2-1; 7 nucleotides agree with TRBD2. V gave up 6 bases and J gave up 9 bases; unmatched junction bases: 8. The CDR3 is 12 amino acids. CDR1 and CDR2 from the germline V gene are GTSNPN and SVGIG (reference sequence).

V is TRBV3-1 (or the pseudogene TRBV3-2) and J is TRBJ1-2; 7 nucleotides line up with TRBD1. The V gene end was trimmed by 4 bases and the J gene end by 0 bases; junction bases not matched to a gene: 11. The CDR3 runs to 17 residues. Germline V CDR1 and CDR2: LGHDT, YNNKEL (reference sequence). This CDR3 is CASSPQRAGGPNYGYTF. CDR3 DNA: TGTGCCAGCAGCCCCCAGAGGGCAGGGGGTCCTAACTATGGCTACACCTTC.

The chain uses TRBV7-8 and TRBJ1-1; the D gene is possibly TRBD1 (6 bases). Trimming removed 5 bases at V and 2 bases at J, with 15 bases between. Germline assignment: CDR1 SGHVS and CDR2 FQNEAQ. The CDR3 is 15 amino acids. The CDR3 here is CASSPPGGANTEAFF. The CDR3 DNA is TGTGCCAGCAGCCCACCGGGGGGGGCAAACACTGAAGCTTTCTTT.

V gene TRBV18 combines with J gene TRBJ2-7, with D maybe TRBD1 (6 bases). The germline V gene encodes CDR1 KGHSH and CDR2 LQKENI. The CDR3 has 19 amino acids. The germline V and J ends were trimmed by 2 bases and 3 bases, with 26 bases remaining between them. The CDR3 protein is CASSPGGGQGIPRRYEQYF. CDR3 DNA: TGTGCCAGCTCACCAGGAGGAGGCCAGGGGATACCCCGACGCTACGAGCAGTACTTC.

CDR3 residues: CSVPTGNTEAFF. CDR3 sequence (DNA): TGCAGCGTCCCGACAGGGAACACTGAAGCTTTCTTT. V and J are TRBV29-1 and TRBJ1-1; maybe TRBD1 (6 bases). Deletions cut 6 bases from V and 1 base from J, with 9 bases between. CDR1 SQVTM and CDR2 ANQGSEA come from the germline V gene. This CDR3 region has 12 residues.

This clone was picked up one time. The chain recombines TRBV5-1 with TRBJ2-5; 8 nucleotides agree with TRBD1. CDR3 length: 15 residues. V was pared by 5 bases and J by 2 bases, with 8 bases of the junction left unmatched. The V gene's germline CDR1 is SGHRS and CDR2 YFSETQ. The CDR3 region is CASSGETGVQETQYF. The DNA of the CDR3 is TGCGCCAGCAGTGGAGAGACAGGGGTTCAAGAGACCCAGTACTTC.

The CDR3 sequence: CASSIEIAGGIYNEQFF. DNA of the CDR3: TGTGCCAGCAGCATCGAAATAGCGGGAGGGATCTACAATGAGCAGTTCTTC. This chain links TRBV11-2 with TRBJ2-1, with 11 bases fitting TRBD2. This CDR3 has 17 amino acids. V dropped 5 bases and J dropped 3; count of bases not matched to a gene: 9. Germline lookup yields CDR1 SGHAT and CDR2 FQNNGV.

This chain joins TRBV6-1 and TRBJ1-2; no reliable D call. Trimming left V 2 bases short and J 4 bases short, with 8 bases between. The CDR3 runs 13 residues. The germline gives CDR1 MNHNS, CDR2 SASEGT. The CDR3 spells CASSEQRSYGYTF. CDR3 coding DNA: TGTGCCAGCAGTGAACAACGGTCCTATGGCTACACCTTC.

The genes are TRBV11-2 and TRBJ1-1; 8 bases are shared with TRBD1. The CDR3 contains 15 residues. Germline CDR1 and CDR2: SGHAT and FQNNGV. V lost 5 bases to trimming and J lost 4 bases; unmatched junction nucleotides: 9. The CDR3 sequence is CASSPPRQGSTEAFF. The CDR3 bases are TGTGCCAGCAGCCCCCCACGACAGGGGAGCACTGAAGCTTTCTTT.

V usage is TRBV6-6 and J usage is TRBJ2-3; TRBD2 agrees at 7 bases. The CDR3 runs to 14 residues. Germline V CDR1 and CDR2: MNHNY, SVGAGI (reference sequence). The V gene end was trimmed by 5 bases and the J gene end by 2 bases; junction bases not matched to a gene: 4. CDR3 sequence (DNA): TGTGCCAGCAGTCGAGCGGGACCCACAGATACGCAGTATTTT. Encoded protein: CASSRAGPTDTQYF.